The 5 T cell receptor beta chains below all came from one sample that was sequenced in a study of cytomegalovirus exposure and HLA in healthy donors. Primers: 60 Vbeta forward and 13 Jbeta reverse. Method: immunoSEQ multiplex PCR; TCRdb's copy keeps in-frame clones and lacks some. The sample's table shows tens of thousands of clones. Sequencing was done on a sample of PBMCs. The receptors originated from a man aged 30 to 45 in good health and CMV-seronegative.

The CDR3 loop reads CASSSPTASSYNEQFF. CDR3 bases: TGTGCCAGCAGCTCGCCGACGGCTAGCTCCTACAATGAGCAGTTCTTC. The chain uses TRBV7-6 and TRBJ2-1; D gene ambiguous. Germline CDR1 and CDR2: SGHVS and FNYEAQ. The CDR3 has 16 residues. Trimming shortened V by 4 bases and J by 0 bases, and 13 bases separated the two germline ends.

The J gene is TRBJ2-3, the V gene TRBV5-1; no clear D gene. The CDR3 sequence is 14 residues long. CDR1 is SGHRS and CDR2 is YFSETQ in the germline V gene. V was clipped by 3 bases and J by 2 bases, with 10 bases between them. The CDR3 sequence: CASSSQILTDTQYF. The CDR3 nucleotides are TGCGCCAGCAGCTCGCAGATCCTCACAGATACGCAGTATTTT.

V and J are TRBV11-3 and TRBJ2-2; possible D gene TRBD1, 6 bases. The CDR3 loop spans 17 amino acids. V dropped 1 base and J dropped 4 bases, with 16 bases sitting between them. Germline assignment: CDR1 SGHNT and CDR2 YENEEA. DNA of the CDR3: TGTGCCAGCAGCTTAGCTCTAGGACGAGGGGGCACCGGGGAGCTGTTTTTT. Translated: CASSLALGRGGTGELFF.

V is TRBV6-1 and J is TRBJ2-7, with 9 nucleotides matching TRBD2. V trimming: 4 bases; J trimming: 1 base; junction bases outside the gene matches: 5. The germline V gene encodes CDR1 MNHNS and CDR2 SASEGT. The CDR3 extends over 15 amino acids. The CDR3 spells CASSVLAGASYEQYF. The CDR3 nucleotides are TGTGCCAGCAGTGTGTTAGCGGGGGCTTCCTACGAGCAGTACTTC.

This clone counts as medium-sized by frequency. The genes are TRBV4-3 and TRBJ2-3; D possibly corresponds to TRBD2 (6 bases). The germline V and J ends were trimmed by 1 base and 0 bases, with 14 bases remaining between them. CDR3 length: 17 amino acids. Looked up from germline, CDR1 is LGHNA and CDR2 is YSLEER. CDR3 nucleotide sequence: TGCGCCAGCAGCCAAGCTTCCATGGGGGGAAGCACAGATACGCAGTATTTT. Its translation is CASSQASMGGSTDTQYF.